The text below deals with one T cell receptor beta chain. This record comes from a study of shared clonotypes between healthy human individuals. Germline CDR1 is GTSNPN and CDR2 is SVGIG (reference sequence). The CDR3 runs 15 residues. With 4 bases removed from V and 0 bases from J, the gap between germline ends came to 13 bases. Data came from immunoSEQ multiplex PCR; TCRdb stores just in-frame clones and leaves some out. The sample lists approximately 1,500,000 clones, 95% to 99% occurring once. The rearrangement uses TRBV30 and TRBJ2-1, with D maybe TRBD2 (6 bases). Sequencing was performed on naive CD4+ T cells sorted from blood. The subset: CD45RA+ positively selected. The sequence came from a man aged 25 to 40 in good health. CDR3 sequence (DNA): TGTGCCTGGATACTGCGGGGCGCCTCCTACAATGAGCAGTTCTTC. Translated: CAWILRGASYNEQFF.